Sequencing of this T cell receptor (beta chain) was carried out in a study of blood T cell repertoires in COVID-19. Across the study: Nucleic acid was either cDNA or gDNA, and it came from T cells, B-cell-depleted T cells, or PBMCs.

Assay used: immunoSEQ multiplex PCR; TCRdb lists only in-frame clones, some missing. This table has about 140,000 clones, 70% to 90% appearing once. This CDR3 has 15 amino acids. CDR1 is SGHRS and CDR2 is YFSETQ in the germline V gene. Germline trimming cut 1 base from V and 0 bases from J; bases unmatched to any gene: 4. The sequence was obtained from a human donor in a cohort sampled during active COVID-19. The chain joins TRBV5-1 to TRBJ2-7, with TRBD1 matching 7 bases. Input material: peripheral blood. CDR3 loop: CASSLRDSLSYEQYF. The CDR3 DNA follows: TGCGCCAGCAGCTTGCGGGACAGCCTCTCCTACGAGCAGTACTTC.